This T cell receptor (beta chain) is from a study of blood T cell repertoires in COVID-19. Profiled with immunoSEQ multiplex PCR; TCRdb holds only in-frame clones, not every one. The sample holds roughly 50,000 clones, roughly 80% seen once. The CDR3 consists of 16 residues. Germline lookup yields CDR1 SGHRS and CDR2 YFSETQ. Deletions cut 2 bases from V and 0 bases from J, with 9 bases between. The TCR comes from a woman aged 55-75 years with acute or convalescent COVID-19. This chain connects TRBV5-1 to TRBJ2-6, with D perhaps matching TRBD1 (5 bases). Sequencing input: peripheral blood. CDR3 nucleotides: TGCGCCAGCAGCTTACTACAGGACTCTGGGGCCAACGTCCTGACTTTC. Its protein is CASSLLQDSGANVLTF.